Listed below are T cell receptor beta chains from one sample, sequenced in a study of human thymus T cells. Profiled with immunoSEQ multiplex PCR; TCRdb holds only in-frame clones, not every one. This sample has 40,000 to 45,000 clones, with 94% found just once. Sequenced sample: blood. Receptor source: a boy under three years old with a congenital heart defect but otherwise immunologically healthy. Each CDR3 is given with its conserved first and last residue. The D gene is left open where the match is weak. Clone size appears in some rows only: once, few, many, or a class for an expanded clone.

v_call	d_call	j_call	clone_size	cdr3_aa	cdr3_nt
TRBV4-2	.	TRBJ2-7	.	CASSQDYVSGFSYEQYF	TGTGCCAGCAGCCAAGATTACGTCAGCGGTTTCTCCTACGAGCAGTACTTC
TRBV6-5	TRBD1	TRBJ1-2	.	CASSNRDRNYGYTF	TGTGCCAGCAGCAACAGGGACAGAAACTATGGCTACACCTTC
TRBV7-8	.	TRBJ1-2	once	CASSLRAPRDYTF	TGTGCCAGCAGCCTTAGGGCGCCTCGAGACTACACCTTC
TRBV5-1	.	TRBJ2-7	.	CASSPHRDSLSYEQYF	TGCGCCAGCAGCCCGCACCGGGACTCCCTCTCCTACGAGCAGTACTTC
TRBV4-2	TRBD2	TRBJ2-1	.	CASSHGLAGDPLSSYNEQFF	TGTGCCAGCAGCCACGGACTAGCGGGGGATCCCCTGAGCTCCTACAATGAGCAGTTCTTC
TRBV11-2	TRBD2	TRBJ2-3	.	CASSLEAGGSTDTQYF	TGTGCCAGCAGCTTAGAGGCCGGGGGGAGCACAGATACGCAGTATTTT
TRBV4-2	TRBD2	TRBJ2-1	once	CASSQRTSGGNEQFF	TGTGCCAGCAGCCAAAGGACTAGCGGGGGCAATGAGCAGTTCTTC
TRBV5-8	TRBD1	TRBJ1-5	.	CASQRLGQGGNQPQHF	TGTGCCAGTCAGCGGTTGGGACAGGGGGGCAATCAGCCCCAGCATTTT
TRBV5-4	.	TRBJ1-1	.	CASNSQQGYKAEAFF	TGTGCCAGCAATTCGCAACAGGGATATAAGGCTGAAGCTTTCTTT
TRBV30	.	TRBJ1-2	.	CAWSVQGGAGYTF	TGTGCCTGGAGTGTACAGGGAGGGGCGGGCTACACCTTC
TRBV29-1	TRBD1	TRBJ2-5	.	CSVRDRGQETQYF	TGCAGCGTCCGGGACAGGGGGCAAGAGACCCAGTACTTC
TRBV28	TRBD1	TRBJ1-5	once	CASSHRDSLNQPQHF	TGTGCCAGCAGTCACCGGGACAGCCTCAATCAGCCCCAGCATTTT
TRBV10-1	TRBD1	TRBJ1-4	.	CARGTGPTNEKLFF	TGCGCCAGAGGGACAGGCCCAACTAATGAAAAACTGTTTTTT
TRBV29-1	.	TRBJ1-2	.	CSVMGGLNYGYTF	TGCAGCGTAATGGGGGGGCTTAACTATGGCTACACCTTC
TRBV19	TRBD2	TRBJ2-7	once	CASSRGSGGYEQYF	TGTGCCAGTAGTCGAGGCAGCGGGGGGTACGAGCAGTACTTC
TRBV11-3	.	TRBJ2-1	.	CASSASLRGEQFF	TGTGCCAGCAGCGCCTCTCTTCGCGGTGAGCAGTTCTTC
TRBV10-1	.	TRBJ2-2	.	CASSAGTGELFF	TGCGCCAGCAGTGCCGGAACGGGGGAGCTGTTTTTT
TRBV6-6	.	TRBJ1-5	.	CASSYSGGNQPQHF	TGTGCCAGCAGTTACTCAGGGGGAAATCAGCCCCAGCATTTT
TRBV5-1	TRBD1	TRBJ1-1	.	CASSTRDREPEAFF	TGCGCCAGCAGCACACGGGACAGGGAACCTGAAGCTTTCTTT
TRBV4-1	TRBD2	TRBJ2-3	.	CASSQELTSGGPDTQYF	TGCGCCAGCAGCCAAGAGTTAACTAGCGGGGGACCAGATACGCAGTATTTT
TRBV28	.	TRBJ1-2	.	CATKAGSSYGYTF	TGTGCCACCAAAGCCGGCAGTAGCTATGGCTACACCTTC
TRBV7-3	.	TRBJ1-3	.	CASSLSSQGGNTIYF	TGTGCCAGCAGCTTATCTTCACAGGGTGGAAACACCATATATTTT
TRBV18	.	TRBJ1-5	few	CASSPGGNQPQHF	TGTGCCAGCTCACCAGGGGGCAATCAGCCCCAGCATTTT
TRBV7-8	.	TRBJ2-4	.	CASSPTGNIQYF	TGTGCCAGCAGTCCCACCGGAAACATTCAGTACTTC
TRBV6-6	.	TRBJ1-2	.	CASRQGNYGYTF	TGTGCCAGCAGACAGGGTAACTATGGCTACACCTTC
TRBV7-2	TRBD1	TRBJ1-2	.	CASSLVAGGEADTF	TGTGCCAGCAGCTTAGTGGCAGGGGGTGAGGCAGACACCTTC